This entry features one T cell receptor beta chain sequence. This clone has just one count. Its target antigen remains unknown. No per-base quality is available; no much larger clone lies one base away. The time point label of this sample denotes: baseline before first vaccination. Reading the label with the study, this specimen's treatment or condition is: meningococcal conjugate vaccine given as trial control. The vaccinee samples were drawn from two UK trials, COV001 and COV002, one of which was a single-blind randomized controlled phase 2/3 trial testing AZD1222 (ChAdOx1 nCoV-19) in healthy adults. For TCRbeta chain sequencing, PBMC samples from trial participants were taken at day 0 and at day 28 after the second dose. The CDR3 regions of human TCRbeta chains were subjected to immunosequencing. As for the original processing: Repertoire TCRs were matched against a reference library of SARS-CoV-2-specific TCRs generated with the MIRA antigen-specificity platform. Breadth was defined as the fraction of unique TCRs that were SARS-CoV-2-associated, and depth was defined as the fraction of total T cells that were SARS-CoV-2-associated. Using the MIRA data, each spike-specific TCR was mapped to the spike region that the TCR reacts to and placed in a CD4 or CD8 class. Log10-transformed breadth and depth values were compared by one-way ANOVA with Sidak's multiple comparisons tests. TCRdb took over this immuneACCESS table, retaining in-frame rearrangements with V and J assigned. Such tables are incomplete; in checked studies, under half of the missing clones stem from an unresolved V gene, and the remainder is unexplained. The D gene and trimming were derived from the DNA, and the V and J assignments and clone size from that table. The sample yields 60,000 to 100,000 clones; 92% were counted once. Roughly 7% of the sample is held by the ten biggest clonotypes.

This entry comes from a study of T cell responses to AZD1222 COVID-19 vaccine (dated by TCRdb to the early 2020s). Study-level background: A total of about 240 trial participants underwent TCR sequencing, of whom some 210 received two doses of AZD1222 and approximately 25 received two doses of the MenACWY control vaccine. Trial participants were enrolled into age subgroups of 18-55, 56-69 and 70-plus years, which contained roughly 150, 30 and 60 TCR-sequenced participants, respectively. What the work shows at the level of the full study, not this receptor alone: The 56-69-year group was small, and its depth increase did not reach significance, likely because of low power. CD4 TCRs associated with the vaccine covered the entire spike protein, and the dominant responses were in regions 160-218 and 743-854. Conclusions about previously exposed vaccinees are limited because only a handful of AZD1222 recipients were SARS-CoV-2 seropositive at baseline. Because no day 14 peak-response samples were available, the repertoires could be characterized only after the peak T cell response. Participants were mostly white British and included more females than males, and it was suggested by the authors that clonal diversity may have been underestimated. Spike-specific TCR breadth and depth rose significantly after two AZD1222 doses compared with day 0 and with MenACWY recipients. Reportedly, almost half of the unique spike-specific TCRs recognized epitopes lying outside the regions that are mutated in the B.1.351 and B.1.1.7 variants.

The CDR3 runs 17 amino acids, cysteine and phenylalanine included. CDR3 DNA only is kept here, 51 bases in frame from base 1. The sequence derives from an adult in good health. The sequence joins TRBV21-1 to TRBJ1-5; the D call in the table, TRBD1, was not verified against the DNA. TRBV21-1 counts as a pseudogene. The sequencing here drew on peripheral blood, taken on day 0 of MenACWY control vaccination. The CDR3 sequence is CASSKSGTGPLNQPQHF. The DNA reads as follows: TGTGCCAGCAGCAAAAGTGGGACAGGCCCGCTCAATCAGCCCCAGCATTTT.